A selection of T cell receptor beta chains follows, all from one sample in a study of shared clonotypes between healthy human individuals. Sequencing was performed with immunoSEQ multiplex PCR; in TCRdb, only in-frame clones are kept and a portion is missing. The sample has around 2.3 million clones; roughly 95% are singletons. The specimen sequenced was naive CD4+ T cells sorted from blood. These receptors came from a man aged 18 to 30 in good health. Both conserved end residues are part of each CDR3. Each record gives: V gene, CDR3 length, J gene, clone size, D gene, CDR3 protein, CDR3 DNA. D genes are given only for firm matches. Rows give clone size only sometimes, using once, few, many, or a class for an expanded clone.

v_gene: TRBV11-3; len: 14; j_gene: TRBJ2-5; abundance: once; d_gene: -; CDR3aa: CASSLGLSQEAQYF; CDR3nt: TGTGCCAGCAGCTTGGGACTGTCCCAAGAGGCCCAGTACTTC
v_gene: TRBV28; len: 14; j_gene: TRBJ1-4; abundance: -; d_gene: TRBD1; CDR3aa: CASSLGTAPEKLFF; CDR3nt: TGTGCCAGCAGTTTAGGGACAGCTCCTGAAAAACTGTTTTTT
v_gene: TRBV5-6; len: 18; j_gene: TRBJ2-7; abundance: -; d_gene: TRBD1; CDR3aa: CASSLRLISGTGVHEQYF; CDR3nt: TGTGCCAGCAGCTTGCGGTTAATTAGCGGGACAGGGGTCCACGAGCAGTACTTC
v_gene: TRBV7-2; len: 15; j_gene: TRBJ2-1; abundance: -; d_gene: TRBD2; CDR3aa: CASSPRAGAYNEQFF; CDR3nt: TGTGCCAGCAGCCCACGGGCGGGAGCCTACAATGAGCAGTTCTTC
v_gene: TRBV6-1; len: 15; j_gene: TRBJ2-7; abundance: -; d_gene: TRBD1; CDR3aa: CASRTDRGWSYEQYF; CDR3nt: TGTGCCAGCAGAACAGACAGGGGATGGAGCTACGAGCAGTACTTC
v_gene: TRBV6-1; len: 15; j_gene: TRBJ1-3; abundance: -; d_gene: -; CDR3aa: CASSEDWDLGNTIYF; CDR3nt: TGTGCCAGCAGTGAAGATTGGGATCTAGGAAACACCATATATTTT
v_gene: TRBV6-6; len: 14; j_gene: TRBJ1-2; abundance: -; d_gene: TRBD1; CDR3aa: CASSSGQGRYGYTF; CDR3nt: TGTGCCAGCAGTTCCGGACAGGGGAGGTATGGCTACACCTTC
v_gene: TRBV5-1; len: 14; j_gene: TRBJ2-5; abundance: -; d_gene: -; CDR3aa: CASSLEREEETQYF; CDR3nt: TGCGCCAGCAGCTTGGAGAGGGAAGAAGAGACCCAGTACTTC
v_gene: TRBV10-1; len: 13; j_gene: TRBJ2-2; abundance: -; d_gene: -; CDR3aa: CASRAGYTGELFF; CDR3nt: TGCGCCAGCAGGGCGGGGTACACCGGGGAGCTGTTTTTT
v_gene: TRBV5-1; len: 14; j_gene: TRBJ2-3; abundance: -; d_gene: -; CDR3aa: CASRGGVSTDTQYF; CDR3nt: TGCGCCAGCAGAGGAGGGGTGAGCACAGATACGCAGTATTTT